This T cell receptor (beta chain) was found in a study of CD8+ T cells in alopecia areata. Study in general: Treated patients swallowed 5 to 10 mg of oral tofacitinib twice daily. General study points: Both scalp clonality and the expanded CD8+ clones among the top 100 showed a significant decrease with tofacitinib. With tofacitinib ongoing, many expanded lesional clones persisted in both scalp and blood.

This CDR3 spans 15 amino acids. Unmatched junction bases numbered 6, after V lost 3 bases and J lost 3 bases. The germline gives CDR1 MNHNS, CDR2 SASEGT. The authors extracted RNA and reverse transcribed it into cDNA as the sequencing template. Produced via immunoSEQ multiplex PCR; TCRdb's table is partial and in-frame only. The sample lists around 150,000 clones, 82% occurring once. Treatment defined: oral pan-JAK inhibitor, 5-10 mg twice daily. Turning to this clone: Its antigen is undetermined.

The rearrangement uses TRBV6-1 and TRBJ2-7; 9 bases map to TRBD1. The clonotype was recovered from a human donor with alopecia areata. This material consisted of CD8+ T cells sorted from blood, taken at week 4, from a patient treated with tofacitinib. The CDR3 here is CASSDSGTGYYEQYF. The CDR3 region has the DNA TGTGCCAGCAGTGATTCCGGGACAGGGTACTACGAGCAGTACTTC.